This record concerns one T cell receptor (beta chain) sequence. Its cognate antigen is unknown. The sample comes from a study of post-analysis software for immune sequencing data. Looked up from germline, CDR1 is MNHNY and CDR2 is SVGAGI (reference sequence). V lost 0 bases to trimming and J lost 0 bases, with 13 bases between them. The CDR3 loop spans 17 amino acids. Broader study findings: Elevated frequency relative to controls characterized a handful of TRBV segments in patients, TRBV5-6, TRBV5-1 and TRBV20-1 among them.

cDNA libraries of TCR beta carried unique molecular identifiers. TCRdb reanalysed the PCR reads using MiXCR and keeps one entry per CDR3 protein. The data contain approximately 770,000 distinct CDR3 sequences, under 60% of them singletons. The sequencing input was blood. This clonotype originated in a girl aged 5-17 years with multiple sclerosis. The genes are TRBV6-6 and TRBJ2-3, with D perhaps TRBD2 (5 bases). Here the CDR3 DNA reads TGTGCCAGCAGTTACTCGCGGGTGACAAGCAGCACAGATACGCAGTATTTT. It encodes CASSYSRVTSSTDTQYF.